This T cell receptor beta chain emerged from a study of cytomegalovirus exposure and HLA in healthy donors. Notes on the study in general: Researchers catalogued approximately 160 TCR beta chains as cytomegalovirus-associated.

The primer mix had 60 Vbeta and 13 Jbeta primers. Assay used: immunoSEQ multiplex PCR; TCRdb lists only in-frame clones, some missing. The data show 95,000 to 100,000 clones, around 83% seen once. The length of the CDR3 is 17 residues. After removal of 0 bases from V and 5 bases from J, the junction contained 12 bases not matched to a gene. Germline V CDR1 and CDR2: LNHDA, SQIVND (reference sequence). Notes on this clone: What it recognizes is unknown.

The chain carries TRBV19 and TRBJ2-5, with 7 nucleotides matching TRBD2. The sequence came from a man aged 25 to 45 in good health and CMV-seronegative. The sequencing input was PBMCs. CDR3 loop: CASSIDPPGGAGETQYF. CDR3 nucleotide sequence: TGTGCCAGTAGTATAGATCCTCCGGGGGGAGCGGGGGAGACCCAGTACTTC.